This paragraph reports one T cell receptor (beta chain). This entry belongs to a study of cytomegalovirus exposure and HLA in healthy donors. Use of 60 Vbeta and 13 Jbeta primers characterized the PCR. Sequenced by immunoSEQ multiplex PCR; TCRdb stores in-frame clones only, minus some. Seen here are about 140,000 clones, 70% to 75% observed once, and the top ten hold 1.5% to 2%. Trimming cost V 4 bases and J 7 bases; bases outside gene matches: 12. Per germline, CDR1 SGDLS and CDR2 YYNGEE. This CDR3 spans 15 amino acids. Each donor was nominally healthy when sampled (though unrecorded immune exposures were likely).

V gene TRBV9 combines with J gene TRBJ1-2, with TRBD1 matching 8 bases. The clonotype was recovered from a woman aged 25-40 years in good health and CMV-seronegative. Sequenced: PBMCs. CDR3 protein: CASSPRTGQDGGYTF. The CDR3 region has the DNA TGTGCCAGCAGCCCTAGGACAGGGCAGGACGGTGGCTACACCTTC. The whole variable domain, filled in from reference TRBV9 and TRBJ1-2, reads DSGVTQTPKHLITATGQRVTLRCSPRSGDLSVYWYQQSLDQGLQFLIQYYNGEERAKGNILERFSAQQFPDLHSELNLSSLELGDSALYFCASSPRTGQDGGYTFGSGTRLTVV.